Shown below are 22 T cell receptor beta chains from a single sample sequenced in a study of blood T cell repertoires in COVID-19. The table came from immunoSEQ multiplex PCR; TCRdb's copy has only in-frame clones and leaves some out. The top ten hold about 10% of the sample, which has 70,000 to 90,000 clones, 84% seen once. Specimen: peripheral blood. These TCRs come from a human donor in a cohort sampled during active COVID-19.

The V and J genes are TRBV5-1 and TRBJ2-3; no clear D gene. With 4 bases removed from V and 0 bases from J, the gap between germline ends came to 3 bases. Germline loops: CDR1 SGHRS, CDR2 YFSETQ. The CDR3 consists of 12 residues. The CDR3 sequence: CASSLSTDTQYF. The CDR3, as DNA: TGCGCCAGCAGCCTGAGCACAGATACGCAGTATTTT.

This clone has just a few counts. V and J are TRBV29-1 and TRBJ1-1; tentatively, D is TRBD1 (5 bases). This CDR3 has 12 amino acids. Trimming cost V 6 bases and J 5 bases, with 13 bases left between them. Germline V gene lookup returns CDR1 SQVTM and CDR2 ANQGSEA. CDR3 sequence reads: CSVDRGRTEAFF. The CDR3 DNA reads TGCAGCGTAGATAGGGGAAGGACTGAAGCTTTCTTT.

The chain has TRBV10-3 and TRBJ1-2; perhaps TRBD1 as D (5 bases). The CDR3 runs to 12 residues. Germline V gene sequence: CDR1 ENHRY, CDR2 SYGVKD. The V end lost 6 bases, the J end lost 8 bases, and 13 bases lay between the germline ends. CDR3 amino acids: CAIRGREQGYTF. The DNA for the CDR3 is TGTGCCATCAGAGGCAGGGAACAAGGCTACACCTTC.

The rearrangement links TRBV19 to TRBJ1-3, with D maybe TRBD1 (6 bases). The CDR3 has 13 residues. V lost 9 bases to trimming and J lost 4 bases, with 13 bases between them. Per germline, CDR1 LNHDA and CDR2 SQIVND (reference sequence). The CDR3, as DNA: TGTGCCAGCTTGCAGGGGTTCGGAAACACCATATATTTT. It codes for CASLQGFGNTIYF.

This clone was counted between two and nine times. The CDR3 loop reads CATSRVLRGRNYGYTF. Here the CDR3 DNA reads TGTGCCACCAGCAGAGTTCTGCGGGGACGGAACTATGGCTACACCTTC. The chain links TRBV15 to TRBJ1-2, with D maybe TRBD1 (5 bases). Germline CDR1 is LNHNV and CDR2 is YYDKDF (reference sequence). The CDR3 spans 16 residues. V lost 1 base, J lost 2 bases, and 14 bases lay in between.

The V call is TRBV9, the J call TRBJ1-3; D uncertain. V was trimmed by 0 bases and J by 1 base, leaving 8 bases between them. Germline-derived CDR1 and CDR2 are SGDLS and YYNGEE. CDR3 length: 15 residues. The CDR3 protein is CASSVEGRSGNTIYF. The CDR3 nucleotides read TGTGCCAGCAGCGTAGAAGGGAGGTCTGGAAACACCATATATTTT.

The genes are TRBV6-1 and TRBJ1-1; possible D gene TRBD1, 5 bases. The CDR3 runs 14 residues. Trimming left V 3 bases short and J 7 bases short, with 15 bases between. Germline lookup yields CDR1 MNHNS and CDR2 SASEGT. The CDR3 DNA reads TGTGCCAGCAGTGAGGGGGGTAATGGGGTTGAAGCTTTCTTT. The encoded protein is CASSEGGNGVEAFF.

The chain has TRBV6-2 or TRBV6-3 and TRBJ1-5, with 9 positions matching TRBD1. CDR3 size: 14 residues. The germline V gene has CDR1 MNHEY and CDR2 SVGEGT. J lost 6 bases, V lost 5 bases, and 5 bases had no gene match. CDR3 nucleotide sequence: TGTGCCAGCAGTGGGACAGGGAAGAGTCAGCCCCAGCATTTT. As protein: CASSGTGKSQPQHF.

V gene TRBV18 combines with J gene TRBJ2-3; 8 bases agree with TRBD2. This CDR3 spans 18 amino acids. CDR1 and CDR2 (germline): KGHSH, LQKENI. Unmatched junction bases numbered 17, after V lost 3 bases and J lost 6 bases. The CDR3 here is CASSPLGRGALGVDTQYF. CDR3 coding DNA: TGTGCCAGCTCACCCCTTGGGCGGGGGGCTCTCGGTGTTGATACGCAGTATTTT.

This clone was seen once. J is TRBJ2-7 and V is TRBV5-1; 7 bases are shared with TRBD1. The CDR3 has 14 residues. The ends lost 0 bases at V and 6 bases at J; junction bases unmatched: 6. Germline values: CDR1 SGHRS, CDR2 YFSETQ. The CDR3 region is CASSLEGASGEQYF. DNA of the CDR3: TGCGCCAGCAGCTTGGAGGGGGCTTCGGGCGAGCAGTACTTC.

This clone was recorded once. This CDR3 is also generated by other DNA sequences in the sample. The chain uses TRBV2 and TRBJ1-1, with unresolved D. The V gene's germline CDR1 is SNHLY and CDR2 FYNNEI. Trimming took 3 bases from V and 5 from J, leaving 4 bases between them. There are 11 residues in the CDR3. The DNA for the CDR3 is TGTGCCAGCAGTGAGAGAACTGAAGCTTTCTTT. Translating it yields CASSERTEAFF.

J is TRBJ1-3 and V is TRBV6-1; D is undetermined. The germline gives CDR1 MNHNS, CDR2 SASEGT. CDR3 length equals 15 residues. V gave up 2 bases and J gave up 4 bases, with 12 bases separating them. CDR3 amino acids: CASSERTSRGNTIYF. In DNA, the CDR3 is TGTGCCAGCAGTGAACGAACATCCCGAGGAAACACCATATATTTT.

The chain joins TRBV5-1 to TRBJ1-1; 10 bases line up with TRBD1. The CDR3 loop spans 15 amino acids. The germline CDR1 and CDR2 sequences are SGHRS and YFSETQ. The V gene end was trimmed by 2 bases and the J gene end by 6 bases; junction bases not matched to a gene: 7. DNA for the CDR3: TGCGCCAGCAGCTTAATGGGACAGGGGTATTCTGAAGCTTTCTTT. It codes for CASSLMGQGYSEAFF.

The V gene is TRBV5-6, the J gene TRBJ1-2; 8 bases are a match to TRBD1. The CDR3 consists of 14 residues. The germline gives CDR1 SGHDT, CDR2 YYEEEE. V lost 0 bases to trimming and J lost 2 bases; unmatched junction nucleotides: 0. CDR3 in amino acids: CASSLGTGNYGYTF. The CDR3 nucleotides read TGTGCCAGCAGCTTGGGGACAGGGAACTATGGCTACACCTTC.

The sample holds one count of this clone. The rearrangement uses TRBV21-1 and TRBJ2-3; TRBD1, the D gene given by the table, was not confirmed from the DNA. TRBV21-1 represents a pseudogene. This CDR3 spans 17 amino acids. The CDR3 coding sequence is TGTGCCAGCTCAAGGCAGGGTGCAGATAAGGGCACAGATACGCAGTATTTT. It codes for CASSRQGADKGTDTQYF.

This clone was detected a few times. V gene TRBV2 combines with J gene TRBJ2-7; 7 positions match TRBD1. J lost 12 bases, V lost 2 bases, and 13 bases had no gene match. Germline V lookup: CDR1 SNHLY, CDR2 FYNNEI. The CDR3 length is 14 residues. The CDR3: CASSEIRQGPSRYF. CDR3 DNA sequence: TGTGCCAGCAGTGAAATACGACAGGGTCCCAGTCGGTACTTC.

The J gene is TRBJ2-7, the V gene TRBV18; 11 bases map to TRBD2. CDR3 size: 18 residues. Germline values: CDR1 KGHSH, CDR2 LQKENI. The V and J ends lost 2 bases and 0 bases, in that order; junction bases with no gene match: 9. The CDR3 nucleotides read TGTGCCAGCTCACCAATATATGTCACTAGCGGGAGCTCCTACGAGCAGTACTTC. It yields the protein CASSPIYVTSGSSYEQYF.

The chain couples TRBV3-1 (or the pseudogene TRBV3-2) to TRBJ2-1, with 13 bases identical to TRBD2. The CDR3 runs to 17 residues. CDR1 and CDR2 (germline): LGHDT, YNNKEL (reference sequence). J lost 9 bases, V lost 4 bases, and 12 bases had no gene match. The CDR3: CASSPGHGTSGIFEQFF. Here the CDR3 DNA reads TGTGCCAGCAGCCCCGGTCACGGGACTAGCGGGATATTTGAGCAGTTCTTC.

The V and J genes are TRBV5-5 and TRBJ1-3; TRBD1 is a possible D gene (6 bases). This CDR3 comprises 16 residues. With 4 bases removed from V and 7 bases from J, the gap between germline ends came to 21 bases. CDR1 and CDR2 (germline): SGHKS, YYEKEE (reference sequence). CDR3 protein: CASSRGETGGVNTIYF. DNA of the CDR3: TGTGCCAGCAGCCGGGGAGAGACAGGAGGTGTGAACACCATATATTTT.

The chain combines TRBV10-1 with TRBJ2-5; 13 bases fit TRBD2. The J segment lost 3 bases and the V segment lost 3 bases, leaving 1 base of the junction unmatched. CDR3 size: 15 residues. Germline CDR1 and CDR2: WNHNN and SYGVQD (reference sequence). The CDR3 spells CASSDGTSGKETQYF. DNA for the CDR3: TGCGCCAGCAGTGACGGGACTAGCGGGAAAGAGACCCAGTACTTC.

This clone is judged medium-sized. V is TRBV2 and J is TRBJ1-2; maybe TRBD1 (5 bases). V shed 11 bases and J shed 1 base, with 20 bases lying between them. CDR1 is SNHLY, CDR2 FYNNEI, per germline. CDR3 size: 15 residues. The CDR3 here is CAHLRWGEYNYGYTF. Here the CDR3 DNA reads TGTGCCCACCTCAGGTGGGGGGAATATAACTATGGCTACACCTTC.

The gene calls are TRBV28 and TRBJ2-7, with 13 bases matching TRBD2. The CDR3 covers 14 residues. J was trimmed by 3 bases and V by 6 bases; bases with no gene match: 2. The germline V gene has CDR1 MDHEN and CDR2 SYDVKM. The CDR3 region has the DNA TGTGCCAGCAGGGGGACTAGCGGGATCTACGAGCAGTACTTC. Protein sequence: CASRGTSGIYEQYF.